Listed here is a single TCR beta chain. This entry is derived from a study of blood T cell repertoires in COVID-19. About the research overall: Researchers got acute and convalescent COVID-19 samples from the United States, Italy and Spain. Sources were T cells, B-cell-depleted T cells, or PBMCs; the material itself was cDNA or gDNA.

As originally analysed: Amplifying reference gene primers gave estimates of nucleated cell counts. Assay: immunoSEQ multiplex PCR; the TCRdb copy retains only in-frame clones and omits some. V and J calls and clone size are given by that table; D and trimming were obtained from the DNA. The sample has some 74,000 clones, more than 70% seen once. This clonotype was obtained from a man aged 65 to 85 with active or convalescent COVID-19. Sequencing was performed on peripheral blood.

The CDR3 protein is CASSVVSYYEQYF. DNA of the CDR3: TGTGCCAGCAGCGTCGTCAGTTACTACGAGCAGTACTTC. The chain joins TRBV9 to TRBJ2-7; D gene uncertain. The CDR3 loop spans 13 amino acids. Germline V gene sequence: CDR1 SGDLS, CDR2 YYNGEE. V was clipped by 2 bases and J by 3 bases, with 9 bases between them.